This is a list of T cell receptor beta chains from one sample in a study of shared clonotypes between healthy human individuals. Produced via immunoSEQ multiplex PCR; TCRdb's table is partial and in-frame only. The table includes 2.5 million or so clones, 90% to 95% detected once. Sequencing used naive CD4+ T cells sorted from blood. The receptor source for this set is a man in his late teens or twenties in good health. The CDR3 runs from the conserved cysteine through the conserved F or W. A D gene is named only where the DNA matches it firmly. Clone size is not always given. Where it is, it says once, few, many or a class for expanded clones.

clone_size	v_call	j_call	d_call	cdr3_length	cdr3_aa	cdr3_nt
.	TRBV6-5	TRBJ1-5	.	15	CASSSGQGINQPQHF	.
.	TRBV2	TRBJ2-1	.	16	CASSQGSGTLYNEQFF	TGTGCCAGCAGTCAAGGTTCCGGGACATTGTACAATGAGCAGTTCTTC
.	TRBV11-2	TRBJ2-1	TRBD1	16	CASSSIQGSSYNEQFF	TGTGCCAGCAGCTCTATACAGGGGAGCTCCTACAATGAGCAGTTCTTC
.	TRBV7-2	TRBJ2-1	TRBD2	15	CASSLGLADYNEQFF	TGTGCCAGCAGCCTCGGACTAGCGGATTACAATGAGCAGTTCTTC
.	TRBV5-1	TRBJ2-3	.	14	CASSLDSGGDTQYF	TGCGCCAGCAGCCTGGACTCAGGAGGAGATACGCAGTATTTT
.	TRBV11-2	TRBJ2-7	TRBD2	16	CASSLGLAGGPYEQYF	TGTGCCAGCAGCTTAGGCCTAGCGGGAGGCCCCTACGAGCAGTACTTC
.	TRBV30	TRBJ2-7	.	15	CAWSKAGVLAYEQYF	TGTGCCTGGAGTAAGGCAGGGGTCCTTGCCTACGAGCAGTACTTC
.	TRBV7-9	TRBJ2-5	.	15	CASSLYRDTQETQYF	TGTGCCAGCAGCTTATACCGGGACACCCAAGAGACCCAGTACTTC
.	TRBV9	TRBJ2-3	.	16	CASSVGRVAPSDTQYF	TGTGCCAGCAGCGTAGGGAGGGTAGCCCCCTCGGATACGCAGTATTTT
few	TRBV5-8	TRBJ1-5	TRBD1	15	CASSFHRGRNQPQHF	TGTGCCAGCAGCTTCCACAGGGGCCGCAATCAGCCCCAGCATTTT
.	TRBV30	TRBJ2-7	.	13	CAWSNGALPEQYF	TGTGCCTGGAGTAATGGGGCGCTCCCCGAGCAGTACTTC
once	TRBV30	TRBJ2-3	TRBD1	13	CAWSTGPGQGSRW	TGTGCCTGGAGTACTGGCCCGGGACAGGGGAGTCGGTGG
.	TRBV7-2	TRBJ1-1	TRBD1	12	CASSPTGLRLDF	TGTGCCAGCAGCCCGACAGGGTTAAGATTGGATTTT
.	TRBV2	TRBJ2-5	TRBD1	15	CASGWARQGPKTQYF	TGTGCCAGCGGTTGGGCAAGACAGGGTCCGAAGACCCAGTACTTC
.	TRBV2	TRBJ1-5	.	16	CASSEADNRRGQPQHF	TGTGCCAGCAGTGAAGCGGATAACAGACGCGGTCAGCCCCAGCATTTT
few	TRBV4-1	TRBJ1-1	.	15	CASSQVGGTNTEAFF	TGCGCCAGCAGCCAAGTTGGAGGGACCAACACTGAAGCTTTCTTT
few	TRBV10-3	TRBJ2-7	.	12	CAISETAYEQYF	TGTGCCATCAGTGAGACAGCCTACGAGCAGTACTTC
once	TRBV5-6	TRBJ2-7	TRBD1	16	CASSRPRGQGGYEQYF	TGTGCCAGCAGCCGTCCCCGGGGACAGGGTGGCTACGAGCAGTACTTC
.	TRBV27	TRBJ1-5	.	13	CASRPWTNQPQHF	TGTGCCAGCAGACCCTGGACAAATCAGCCCCAGCATTTT
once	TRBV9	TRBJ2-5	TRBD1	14	CASSVRQGGETQYF	TGTGCCAGCAGCGTGAGACAGGGGGGAGAGACCCAGTACTTC
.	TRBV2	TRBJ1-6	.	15	CASSEVGHLNSPLHF	TGTGCCAGCAGTGAAGTTGGGCATCTTAATTCACCCCTCCACTTT
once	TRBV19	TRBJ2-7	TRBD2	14	CASSSNGGGYLQYF	TGTGCCAGTAGCTCCAACGGGGGGGGATATTTGCAGTACTTC
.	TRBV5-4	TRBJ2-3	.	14	CASSSPTEGDTQYF	TGTGCCAGCAGCTCGCCTACAGAGGGAGATACGCAGTATTTT
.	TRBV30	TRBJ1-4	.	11	CAWRRPEKLFF	TGTGCCTGGAGACGCCCTGAAAAACTGTTTTTT
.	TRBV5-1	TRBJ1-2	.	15	CASSSGRTDLNPGTF	TGCGCCAGCAGCTCAGGACGGACAGATCTTAACCCGGGCACCTTC
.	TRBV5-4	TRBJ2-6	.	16	CASSDRRDSGANVLTF	TGTGCCAGCAGCGACAGACGGGACTCTGGGGCCAACGTCCTGACTTTC
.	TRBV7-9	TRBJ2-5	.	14	CASSEATSLETQYF	TGTGCCAGCAGCGAGGCGACATCCCTAGAGACCCAGTACTTC
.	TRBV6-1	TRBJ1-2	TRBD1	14	CASSSDRGLYGYTF	TGTGCCAGCAGTTCAGACAGGGGTCTCTATGGCTACACCTTC
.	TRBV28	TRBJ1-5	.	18	CASRKSYMGTNSNQPQHF	TGTGCCAGCAGGAAATCATACATGGGGACCAATTCGAATCAGCCCCAGCATTTT
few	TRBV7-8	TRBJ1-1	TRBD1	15	CASSSDRVQNTEAFF	TGTGCCAGCAGCTCGGACAGGGTACAGAACACTGAAGCTTTCTTT
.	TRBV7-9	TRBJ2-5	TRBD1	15	CASSLGTGPQETQYF	TGTGCCAGCAGCTTAGGGACAGGACCTCAAGAGACCCAGTACTTC
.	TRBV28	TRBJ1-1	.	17	CASSLGQGLRRNTEAFF	TGTGCCAGCAGTTTAGGCCAGGGGTTACGGAGGAACACTGAAGCTTTCTTT
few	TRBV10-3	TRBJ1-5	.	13	CAISPEGLQPQHF	TGTGCCATCTCCCCTGAGGGGCTTCAGCCCCAGCATTTT
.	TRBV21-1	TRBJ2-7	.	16	CASSKVGLAEAYEQYF	TGTGCCAGCAGCAAAGTGGGACTAGCGGAGGCCTACGAGCAGTACTTC
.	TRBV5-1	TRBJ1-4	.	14	CASSLGQIGEKLFF	TGCGCCAGCAGCTTGGGACAGATCGGTGAAAAACTGTTTTTT
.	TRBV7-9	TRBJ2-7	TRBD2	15	CASSLYASGSDEQYF	TGTGCCAGCAGCTTATATGCTAGCGGGAGTGACGAGCAGTACTTC
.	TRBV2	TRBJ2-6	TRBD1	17	CASSSDRGLSGANVLTF	TGTGCCAGCAGTTCCGACAGGGGGCTCTCTGGGGCCAACGTCCTGACTTTC
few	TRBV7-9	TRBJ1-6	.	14	CASTLLTSGSPLHF	TGTGCCAGCACCCTCCTGACCTCGGGGTCACCCCTCCACTTT
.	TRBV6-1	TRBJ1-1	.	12	CASSHPDTEAFF	TGTGCCAGCAGTCACCCAGACACTGAAGCTTTCTTT
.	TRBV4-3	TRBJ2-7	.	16	CASSQDSAGEDYEQYF	TGCGCCAGCAGCCAAGACTCCGCAGGGGAGGACTACGAGCAGTACTTC
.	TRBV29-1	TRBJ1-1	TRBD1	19	CSVERQGRPNRPRDTEAFF	TGCAGCGTTGAAAGACAGGGACGCCCGAATAGGCCGCGCGACACTGAAGCTTTCTTT
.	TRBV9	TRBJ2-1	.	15	CASSVVGVIFDEQFF	TGTGCCAGCAGCGTAGTGGGGGTTATTTTCGATGAGCAGTTCTTC
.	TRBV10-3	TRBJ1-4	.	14	CAISGGQYNEKLFF	TGTGCCATCAGTGGAGGGCAATATAATGAAAAACTGTTTTTT
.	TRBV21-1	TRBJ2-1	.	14	CASITSGMINEQFF	TGTGCCAGCATCACTAGCGGGATGATCAATGAGCAGTTCTTC
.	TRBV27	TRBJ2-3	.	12	CASSPPLGTQYF	TGTGCCAGCAGTCCCCCTCTGGGTACGCAGTATTTT